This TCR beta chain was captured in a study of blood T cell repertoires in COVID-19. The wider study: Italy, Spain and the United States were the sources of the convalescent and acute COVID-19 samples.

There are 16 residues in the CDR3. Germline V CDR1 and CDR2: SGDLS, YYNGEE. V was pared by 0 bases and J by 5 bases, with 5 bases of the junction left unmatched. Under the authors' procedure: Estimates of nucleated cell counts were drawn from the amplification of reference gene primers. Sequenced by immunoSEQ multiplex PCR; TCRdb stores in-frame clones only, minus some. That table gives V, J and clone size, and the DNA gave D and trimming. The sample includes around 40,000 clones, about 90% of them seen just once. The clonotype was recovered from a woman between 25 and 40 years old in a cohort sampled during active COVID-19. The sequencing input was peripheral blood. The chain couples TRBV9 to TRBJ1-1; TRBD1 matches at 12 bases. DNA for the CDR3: TGTGCCAGCAGCGTAGGGGACAGGGGGCGCCGGACTGAAGCTTTCTTT. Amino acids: CASSVGDRGRRTEAFF.